A selection of T cell receptor beta chains follows, all from one sample in a study of blood T cell repertoires in COVID-19. Sequencing was performed with immunoSEQ multiplex PCR; in TCRdb, only in-frame clones are kept and a portion is missing. This table has around 200,000 clones, around 80% appearing once. Sequenced material: peripheral blood. These receptors originate from a woman in her fifties or sixties with acute or convalescent COVID-19. Each CDR3 is given with its conserved first and last residue. D genes are given only for firm matches. Clone size is stated in some rows and not others, as once, few, many or a class when expanded.

V gene: TRBV6-5; D gene: -; J gene: TRBJ1-1; clone size: -; CDR3 DNA: TGTGCCAGCAGACCAGGGGTTGGCACTGAAGCTTTCTTT; CDR3 protein: CASRPGVGTEAFF
V gene: TRBV7-8; D gene: TRBD1; J gene: TRBJ1-1; clone size: few; CDR3 DNA: TGTGCCAGCAGCACCCAACAGGGGGGGAACACTGAAGCTTTCTTT; CDR3 protein: CASSTQQGGNTEAFF
V gene: TRBV6-2/TRBV6-3; D gene: -; J gene: TRBJ2-1; clone size: -; CDR3 DNA: TGTGCCAGCAGTTCCAGATTTGAGCAGTTCTTC; CDR3 protein: CASSSRFEQFF
V gene: TRBV28; D gene: TRBD2; J gene: TRBJ2-2; clone size: -; CDR3 DNA: TGTGCCAGCAGTTTTTCTAGCGGGAGGCCCGGGGAGCTGTTTTTT; CDR3 protein: CASSFSSGRPGELFF
V gene: TRBV20-1; D gene: TRBD2; J gene: TRBJ2-3; clone size: -; CDR3 DNA: TGCAGTGCTAGTAGGTTAGCGGGAGGGGGGGCAGATACGCAGTATTTT; CDR3 protein: CSASRLAGGGADTQYF
V gene: TRBV10-2; D gene: -; J gene: TRBJ1-6; clone size: -; CDR3 DNA: TGCGCCAGCAGTGGACGGGGAACAGTAGATTCACCCCTCCACTTT; CDR3 protein: CASSGRGTVDSPLHF
V gene: TRBV27; D gene: -; J gene: TRBJ2-7; clone size: few; CDR3 DNA: TGTGCCAGCAGCCCTAGGGGCCAGTTTCACGAGCAGTACTTC; CDR3 protein: CASSPRGQFHEQYF
V gene: TRBV6-5; D gene: TRBD1; J gene: TRBJ2-7; clone size: -; CDR3 DNA: TGTGCCAGCAGTCCTCGGACAGGGAACGAGCAGTACTTC; CDR3 protein: CASSPRTGNEQYF
V gene: TRBV5-1; D gene: TRBD1; J gene: TRBJ1-6; clone size: -; CDR3 DNA: TGCGCCAGCAGCCCGGAGACAGGGTTTCATTCACCCCTCCACTTT; CDR3 protein: CASSPETGFHSPLHF
V gene: TRBV5-6; D gene: TRBD1; J gene: TRBJ2-5; clone size: -; CDR3 DNA: TGTGCCAGCACCCCCAGGCCGGGACAGCCACAAGAGACCCAGTACTTC; CDR3 protein: CASTPRPGQPQETQYF
V gene: TRBV5-1; D gene: TRBD1; J gene: TRBJ1-4; clone size: -; CDR3 DNA: TGCGCCAGCAGCTTGGGACAGGGAATTAATGAAAAACTGTTTTTT; CDR3 protein: CASSLGQGINEKLFF
V gene: TRBV18; D gene: -; J gene: TRBJ2-7; clone size: once; CDR3 DNA: TGTGCCAGCTCACATTCGACAGGATCCTACGAGCAGTACTTC; CDR3 protein: CASSHSTGSYEQYF
V gene: TRBV28; D gene: TRBD1; J gene: TRBJ2-7; clone size: -; CDR3 DNA: TGTGCCAGCAGTATTACAGGGGGCGATCAGTACTTC; CDR3 protein: CASSITGGDQYF
V gene: TRBV30; D gene: TRBD1; J gene: TRBJ2-1; clone size: -; CDR3 DNA: TGTGCCTGGAGTTCCACAGGGGATGAGCAGTTCTTC; CDR3 protein: CAWSSTGDEQFF
V gene: TRBV6-5; D gene: -; J gene: TRBJ1-5; clone size: -; CDR3 DNA: TGTGCCAGCAGCAGCGACAGGAATCAGCCCCAGCATTTT; CDR3 protein: CASSSDRNQPQHF
V gene: TRBV19; D gene: TRBD1; J gene: TRBJ2-1; clone size: -; CDR3 DNA: TGTGCCAGTAGTAGGGACAGGGGGCCATTTGAGCAGTTCTTC; CDR3 protein: CASSRDRGPFEQFF
V gene: TRBV10-3; D gene: TRBD1; J gene: TRBJ2-2; clone size: -; CDR3 DNA: TGTGCCATCAGTGCTTCCGGGACAGGGGAAACCGGGGAGCTGTTTTTT; CDR3 protein: CAISASGTGETGELFF